This T cell receptor beta chain was sequenced during a study of blood T cell repertoires in COVID-19. Background on the study: There were acute and convalescent COVID-19 samples, and they came from the United States, Italy and Spain. Sources were T cells, B-cell-depleted T cells, or PBMCs; the material itself was cDNA or gDNA.

The assay was immunoSEQ multiplex PCR, and TCRdb's table has in-frame clones only and misses some. The sample records around 52,000 clones, around 90% being singletons. The CDR3 consists of 15 residues. The germline V gene encodes CDR1 SGHRS and CDR2 YFSETQ. After removal of 2 bases from V and 1 base from J, the junction contained 4 bases not matched to a gene. The sequenced sample was peripheral blood. The source is a woman aged 80 or over with acute or convalescent COVID-19. This rearrangement joins TRBV5-1 to TRBJ2-5; TRBD1 aligns across 8 bases. For the CDR3, the DNA is TGCGCCAGCAGCTTACTACAGGGGGTCCAAGAGACCCAGTACTTC. This translates into CASSLLQGVQETQYF.